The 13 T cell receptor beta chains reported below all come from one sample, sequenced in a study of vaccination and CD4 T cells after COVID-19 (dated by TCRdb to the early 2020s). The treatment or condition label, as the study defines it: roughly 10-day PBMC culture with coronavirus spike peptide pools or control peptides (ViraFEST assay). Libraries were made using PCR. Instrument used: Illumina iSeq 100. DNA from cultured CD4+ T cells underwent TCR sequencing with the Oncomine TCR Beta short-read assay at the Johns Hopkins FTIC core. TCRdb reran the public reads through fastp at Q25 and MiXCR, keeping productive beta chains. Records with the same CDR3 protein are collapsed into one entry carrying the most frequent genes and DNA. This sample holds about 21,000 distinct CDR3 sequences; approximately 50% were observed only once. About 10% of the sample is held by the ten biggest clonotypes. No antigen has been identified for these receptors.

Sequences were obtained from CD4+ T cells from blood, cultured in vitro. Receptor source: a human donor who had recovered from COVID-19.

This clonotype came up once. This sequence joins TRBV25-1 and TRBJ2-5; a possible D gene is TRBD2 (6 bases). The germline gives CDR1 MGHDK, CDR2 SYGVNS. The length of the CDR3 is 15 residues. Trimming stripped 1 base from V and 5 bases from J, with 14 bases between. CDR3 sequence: CASSEFAGSGETQYF. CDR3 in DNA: TGTGCCAGCAGTGAATTTGCGGGGAGTGGTGAGACCCAGTACTTC.

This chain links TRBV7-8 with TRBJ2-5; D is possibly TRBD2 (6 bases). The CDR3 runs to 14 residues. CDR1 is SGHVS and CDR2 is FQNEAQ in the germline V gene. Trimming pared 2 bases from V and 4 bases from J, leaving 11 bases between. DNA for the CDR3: TGTGCCAGCAGCTTAAGACTAGACCGAGAGACCCAGTACTTC. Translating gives CASSLRLDRETQYF. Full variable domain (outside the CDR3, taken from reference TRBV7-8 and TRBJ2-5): GAGVSQSPRYKVAKRGQDVALRCDPISGHVSLFWYQQALGQGPEFLTYFQNEAQLDKSGLPSDRFFAERPEGSVSTLKIQRTQQEDSAVYLCASSLRLDRETQYFGPGTRLLVL.

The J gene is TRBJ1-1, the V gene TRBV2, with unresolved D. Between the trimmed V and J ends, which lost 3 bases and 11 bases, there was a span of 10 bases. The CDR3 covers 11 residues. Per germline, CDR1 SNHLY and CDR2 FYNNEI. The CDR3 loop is CASSERAGAFF. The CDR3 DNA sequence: TGTGCCAGCAGTGAGAGGGCGGGGGCTTTCTTT. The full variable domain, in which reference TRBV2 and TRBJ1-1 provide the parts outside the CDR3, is EPEVTQTPSHQVTQMGQEVILRCVPISNHLYFYWYRQILGQKVEFLVSFYNNEISEKSEIFDDQFSVERPDGSNFTLKIRSTKLEDSAMYFCASSERAGAFFGQGTRLTVV.

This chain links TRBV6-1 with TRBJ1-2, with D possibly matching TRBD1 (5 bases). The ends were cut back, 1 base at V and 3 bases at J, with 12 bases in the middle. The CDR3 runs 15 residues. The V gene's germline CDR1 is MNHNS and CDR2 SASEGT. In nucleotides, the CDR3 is TGTGCCAGCAGTGAAGAGGCAGGGTATCACTATGGCTACACCTTC. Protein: CASSEEAGYHYGYTF.

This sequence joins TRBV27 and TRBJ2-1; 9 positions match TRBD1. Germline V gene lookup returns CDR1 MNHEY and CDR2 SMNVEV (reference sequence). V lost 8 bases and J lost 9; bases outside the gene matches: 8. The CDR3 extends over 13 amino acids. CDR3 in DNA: TGTGCCAGCTCCGCAGGGACAGGGACTGAGCAGTTCTTC. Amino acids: CASSAGTGTEQFF.

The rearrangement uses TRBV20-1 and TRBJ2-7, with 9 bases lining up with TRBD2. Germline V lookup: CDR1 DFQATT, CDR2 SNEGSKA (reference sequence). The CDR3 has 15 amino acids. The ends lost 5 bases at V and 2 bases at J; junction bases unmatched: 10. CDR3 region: CSALRGLAGTYEQYF. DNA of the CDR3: TGCAGTGCTCTGAGGGGGCTAGCGGGGACCTACGAGCAGTACTTC.

The CDR3 sequence: CSVETDAGPYGYTF. The CDR3 region has the DNA TGCAGCGTTGAGACCGACGCAGGACCCTATGGCTACACCTTC. The rearrangement joins TRBV29-1 to TRBJ1-2; D not resolved. The CDR3 runs to 14 residues. CDR1 and CDR2 (germline): SQVTM, ANQGSEA. The V gene lost 3 bases and the J gene lost 4 bases, with 15 bases spanning the gap.

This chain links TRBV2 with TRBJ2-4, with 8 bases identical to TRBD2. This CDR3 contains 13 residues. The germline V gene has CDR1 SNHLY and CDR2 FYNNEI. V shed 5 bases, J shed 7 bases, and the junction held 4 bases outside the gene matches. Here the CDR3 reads CASSSPGGNIQYF. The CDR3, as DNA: TGTGCCAGCAGTTCCCCGGGGGGGAACATTCAGTACTTC.

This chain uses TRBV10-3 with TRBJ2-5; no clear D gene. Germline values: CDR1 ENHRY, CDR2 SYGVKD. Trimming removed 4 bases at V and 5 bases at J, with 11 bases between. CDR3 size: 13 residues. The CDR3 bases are TGTGCCATCAGTGTAGAACCCTCCGAGACCCAGTACTTC. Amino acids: CAISVEPSETQYF.

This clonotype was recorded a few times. The CDR3, as DNA: TGCAGTGCTTTACCGGGACAGGGGGCGAATCAACGTTCCTACGAGCAGTACTTC. It codes for CSALPGQGANQRSYEQYF. The V gene is TRBV20-1, the J gene TRBJ2-7, with 12 bases fitting TRBD1. Germline CDR1 and CDR2: DFQATT and SNEGSKA (reference sequence). This CDR3 has 18 amino acids. Trimming cost V 5 bases and J 1 base; bases outside gene matches: 15.

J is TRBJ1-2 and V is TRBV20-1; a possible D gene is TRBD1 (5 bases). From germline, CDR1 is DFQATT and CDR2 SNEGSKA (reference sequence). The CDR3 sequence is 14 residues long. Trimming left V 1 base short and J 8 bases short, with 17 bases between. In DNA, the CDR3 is TGCAGTGCTAGAGGCGGGGAGGGGCCGAAGGGCTACACCTTC. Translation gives CSARGGEGPKGYTF.

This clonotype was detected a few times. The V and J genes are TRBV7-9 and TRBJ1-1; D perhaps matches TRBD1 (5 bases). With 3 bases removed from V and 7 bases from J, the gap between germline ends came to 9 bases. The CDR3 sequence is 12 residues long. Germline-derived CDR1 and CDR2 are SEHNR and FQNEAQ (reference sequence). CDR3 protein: CASSLEGREAFF. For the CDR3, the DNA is TGTGCCAGCAGCTTGGAGGGGCGTGAAGCTTTCTTT.

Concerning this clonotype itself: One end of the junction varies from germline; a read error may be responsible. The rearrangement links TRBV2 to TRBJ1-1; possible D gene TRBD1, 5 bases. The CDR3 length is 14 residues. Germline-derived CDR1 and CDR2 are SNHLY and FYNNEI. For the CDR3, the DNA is TGTGCCAGCAGTGGGGACTCGAAGGGCACTGAAGCTTCCTTT. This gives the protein CASSGDSKGTEASF.